This T cell receptor beta chain emerged from a study of blood T cell repertoires in COVID-19. Study summary: Researchers got acute and convalescent COVID-19 samples from the United States, Italy and Spain. T cells, B-cell-depleted T cells, or PBMCs supplied cDNA or gDNA.

Repertoires were generated with immunoSEQ multiplex PCR, while TCRdb's copy carries only in-frame clones and drops some. The table has under 110,000 clones, around 87% seen once; the top ten hold under 14%. Deletions cut 8 bases from V and 3 bases from J, with 13 bases between. Germline CDR1 ENHRY, CDR2 SYGVKD. This CDR3 comprises 13 residues. The chain couples TRBV10-3 to TRBJ1-2; no clear D gene. Sequencing was done on a sample of peripheral blood. The TCR comes from a woman aged 30 to 39 with acute or convalescent COVID-19. The CDR3 reads CAIQRGNDYGYTF. The CDR3 bases are TGTGCCATCCAACGGGGAAACGACTATGGCTACACCTTC.